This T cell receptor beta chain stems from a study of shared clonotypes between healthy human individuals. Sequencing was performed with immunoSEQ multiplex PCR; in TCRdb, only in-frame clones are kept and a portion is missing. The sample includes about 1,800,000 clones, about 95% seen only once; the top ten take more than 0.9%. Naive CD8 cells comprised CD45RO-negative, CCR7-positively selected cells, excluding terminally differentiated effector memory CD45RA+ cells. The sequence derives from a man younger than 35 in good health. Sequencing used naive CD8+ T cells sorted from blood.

CDR3 residues: CASSSTDREPDTQYF. CDR3 in DNA: TGTGCCAGCAGCTCAACCGACAGGGAGCCAGATACGCAGTATTTT. This sequence joins TRBV5-4 and TRBJ2-3; 7 positions agree with TRBD1. Germline assignment: CDR1 SGHNT and CDR2 YYREEE (reference sequence). Trimming took 3 bases from V and 4 from J; bases not matched to a gene: 8. The CDR3 covers 15 residues.